This T cell receptor beta chain was identified during a study of early T cells in non-severe SARS-CoV-2 infection. V was trimmed by 0 bases and J by 4 bases, leaving 15 bases between them. CDR1 and CDR2 (germline): SGHDN, FVKESK. The CDR3 runs 17 residues. This clonotype was seen many times. As yet, its antigen is unknown. The study, taken as a whole, reports: Database matching using VDJdb favored anti-spike CD8 responses, with private and CD4 specificities left missing.

In TCRdb, the 5' RACE reads were re-called with MiXCR into one record per CDR3 protein. The profile covers tens of thousands of distinct CDR3 sequences, with roughly an eighth appearing a single time and around 4.5% taken by the ten largest. The clonotype comes from an adult who was a healthcare worker with PCR-confirmed SARS-CoV-2 infection or an uninfected control (not recorded which). This chain joins TRBV14 and TRBJ2-2, with D possibly being TRBD1 or TRBD2 (6 bases each). The sequenced sample was whole blood. The CDR3 coding sequence is TGTGCCAGCAGCCAAGATCTTGGGCGGGACATCACCGGGGAGCTGTTTTTT. It codes for CASSQDLGRDITGELFF. Supplemented by reference TRBV14 and TRBJ2-2, the full variable domain reads EAGVTQFPSHSVIEKGQTVTLRCDPISGHDNLYWYRRVMGKEIKFLLHFVKESKQDESGMPNNRFLAERTGGTYSTLKVQPAELEDSGVYFCASSQDLGRDITGELFFGEGSRLTVL.